This T cell receptor beta chain was sequenced in a study of PD-1 blockade in mismatch repair-deficient tumors (dated by TCRdb to between 2016 and 2019). For the wider study: Between late 2013 and late 2016, more than 75 consecutive patients with 12 mismatch repair-deficient cancer types, all previously treated and progressing, were enrolled in the trial. Tumor-associated T cell clones were tracked in the peripheral blood of patients responding to PD-1 blockade by deep sequencing of TCR CDR3 regions. Results and caveats for the whole study, not just this receptor: Tumor-resident clones, often undetectable in blood before treatment, expanded rapidly after pembrolizumab and then contracted, generally before radiologic responses.

About this clone itself: Its antigen is not yet known. Per-base qualities were not stored, and no clone one base away is much larger.

Libraries were prepared through the immunoSEQ multiplex PCR assay. This immuneACCESS table, as held by TCRdb, lists in-frame sequences with V and J called but not all clones. Of the missing ones, under half trace to an unresolved V gene in checked studies; the others have no known cause. The sample includes around 68,000 clones, with 70% to 85% observed a single time. 4.5% to 6.5% of the sample is in the top ten clones. For every enrolled patient, mismatch repair deficiency was confirmed by either polymerase chain reaction or immunohistochemistry. A few patients who responded to pembrolizumab therapy underwent TCR sequencing. The phase II trial prospectively tested pembrolizumab PD-1 blockade in advanced mismatch repair-deficient cancers regardless of tissue of origin. Peripheral blood T cell samples were collected serially, before PD-1 blockade began and at several time points afterward. Blood sampling time points were reported as weeks after the first dose of pembrolizumab.

Relative to germline, V is missing 7 bases and J is missing 0 bases, with 2 bases of the junction outside any gene match. CDR1 SQVTM and CDR2 ANQGSEA were looked up in the germline V gene. The CDR3 runs 14 residues from the cysteine to the phenylalanine. Kept here is only the CDR3 DNA, which spans 42 bases and is read in frame from base 1. This receptor was obtained from an adult with mismatch repair-deficient cancer. Recombination joined TRBV29-1 with TRBJ1-4, with 10 bases matching TRBD1. Sequences were derived from peripheral blood, sampled 2 weeks after starting pembrolizumab. The nucleotides read TGCAGCGCTGGGACAGGGGCAACTAATGAAAAACTGTTTTTT. Translated, this gives CSAGTGATNEKLFF.